This TCR beta chain derives from a study of CD8+CD57+ T cells in acquired aplastic anemia. Overall study: Isolated CD4+ and CD8+ cells, once sorted, yielded DNA averaging roughly 3 ug. Overall study results and limits: In common between the patients and the controls were nearly 30 CD8+ CDR3 sequences. A significant difference in CD8+ Simpson's diversity between patients and controls was not found.

Turning to this clonotype: Antigen: not known. The junction differs from germline at one of its ends, possibly a read error.

The CDR3 has 12 residues. Germline values: CDR1 SGHRS, CDR2 YFSETQ. Genomic DNA was employed as the template in profiling TCR beta VDJ and CDR3. TCRdb used MiXCR to reprocess the reads, holding one entry per CDR3 protein. The sample yields under 200,000 distinct CDR3 sequences, 55% to 75% seen once. This TCR was sampled from a human donor in good health. Sequencing was performed on sorted CD4+, CD8+, or CD8+CD57+ T cells (not recorded which) from PBMCs. J is TRBJ2-7 and V is TRBV5-1, with D perhaps matching TRBD1 or TRBD2 (5 bases each). DNA of the CDR3: TGCGCCAGCAGCCTAGAGGGGAATGAGCAGTACTTT. Protein: CASSLEGNEQYF.